Below are 20 T cell receptor beta chains sequenced from a single sample in a study of a mutant IDH1 vaccine in newly diagnosed glioma. Only in-frame clones appear in the TCRdb table, and some are missing; sequencing was by immunoSEQ multiplex PCR. The repertoire holds around 62,000 clones, about nine tenths seen once, with more than 1.5% in the top ten. The time point denotes: week 11, during vaccination. Each vaccine dose was 300 ug of mutant IDH1 20-mer peptide, with topical imiquimod. Their cognate antigens are unknown. Sequenced here: PBMCs, sampled from a glioma patient whose treatment included an IDH1 peptide vaccine. These TCRs come from a middle-aged man with glioma.

J is TRBJ2-5 and V is TRBV11-2; D is perhaps TRBD1 (5 bases). This CDR3 is 15 amino acids long. V was pared by 1 base and J by 5 bases, with 14 bases between. Per the germline V gene, CDR1 is SGHAT and CDR2 is FQNNGV. The CDR3 spells CASSLVSQGIETQYF. The CDR3 bases are TGTGCCAGCAGCTTAGTGTCCCAGGGTATCGAGACCCAGTACTTC.

The chain uses TRBV6-5 and TRBJ2-5, with D maybe TRBD1 (8 bases). Trimming removed 0 bases from V and 6 bases from J, with 14 bases in between. This CDR3 comprises 15 residues. Germline assignment: CDR1 MNHEY and CDR2 SVGAGI. Here the CDR3 DNA reads TGTGCCAGCAGTTACTCGACACAGGGGGGGAAGACCCAGTACTTC. Amino acids: CASSYSTQGGKTQYF.

The chain links TRBV2 to TRBJ2-6; D gene ambiguous. The length of the CDR3 is 14 residues. Trimming shortened V by 5 bases and J by 0 bases, and 5 bases separated the two germline ends. The germline gives CDR1 SNHLY, CDR2 FYNNEI. CDR3 in amino acids: CASSLLSGANVLTF. The CDR3 DNA reads as TGTGCCAGCAGTTTACTCTCTGGGGCCAACGTCCTGACTTTC.

A few counts support this clone. The chain carries TRBV2 and TRBJ2-5; D unclear. V shed 4 bases and J shed 5 bases, with 14 bases lying between them. CDR1 is SNHLY, CDR2 FYNNEI, per germline. The CDR3 runs to 14 residues. CDR3 protein: CASSAPPGRETQYF. In DNA, the CDR3 is TGTGCCAGCAGTGCCCCCCCGGGCCGGGAGACCCAGTACTTC. Supplemented by reference TRBV2 and TRBJ2-5, the full variable domain reads EPEVTQTPSHQVTQMGQEVILRCVPISNHLYFYWYRQILGQKVEFLVSFYNNEISEKSEIFDDQFSVERPDGSNFTLKIRSTKLEDSAMYFCASSAPPGRETQYFGPGTRLLVL.

The chain has TRBV6-1 and TRBJ1-5, with 9 bases lining up with TRBD1. This CDR3 is 14 amino acids long. V shed 6 bases and J 4 bases; nucleotides not matched to a gene: 4. Germline V gives CDR1 MNHNS, CDR2 SASEGT. Here the CDR3 DNA reads TGTGCCAGCAGCGTGACAGGGGGGAATCAGCCCCAGCATTTT. Its protein is CASSVTGGNQPQHF.

J is TRBJ2-2 and V is TRBV6-1, with D possibly TRBD1 on 5 matching bases. V lost 3 bases and J 6 bases, leaving 11 bases between the germline ends. Per germline, CDR1 MNHNS and CDR2 SASEGT. The CDR3 loop spans 14 amino acids. The DNA of the CDR3 is TGTGCCAGCAGTGACCGCAGGGTAGCCGGGGAGCTGTTTTTT. This gives the protein CASSDRRVAGELFF.

CDR3 DNA sequence: TGTGCCAGCAGGAATCAGGGAGGGCCGAGGCAGCCCCAGCATTTT. Translated: CASRNQGGPRQPQHF. V is TRBV28 and J is TRBJ1-5; tentative D call: TRBD1 (5 bases). Trimming left V 6 bases short and J 7 bases short, with 19 bases between. The CDR3 has 15 residues. Germline V gene sequence: CDR1 MDHEN, CDR2 SYDVKM.

This chain links TRBV5-8 with TRBJ1-2; D remains unclear. Germline CDR1 reads SGHTS; CDR2 reads YDEGEE. The CDR3 is made up of 14 amino acids. V gave up 0 bases and J gave up 4 bases, with 10 bases separating them. Here the CDR3 DNA reads TGTGCCAGCAGCTTGGGACCGACGGGCTATGGCTACACCTTC. Its protein product is CASSLGPTGYGYTF.

Only one count was recorded for this clone. V usage is TRBV12-5 and J usage is TRBJ1-5, with 7 bases that match TRBD1. This CDR3 has 15 residues. V gave up 0 bases and J gave up 4 bases; unmatched junction bases: 3. Germline assignment: CDR1 LGHNT and CDR2 FRNRAP. DNA for the CDR3: TGTGCTAGTGGTTTGGTAATACAGGGGAATCAGCCCCAGCATTTT. Residues: CASGLVIQGNQPQHF.

This chain joins TRBV19 and TRBJ2-1; TRBD2 matches 7 bases. The CDR3 totals 17 residues. The trim removed 0 bases at V and 3 bases at J, leaving 8 bases unmatched. Germline CDR1 LNHDA, CDR2 SQIVND (reference sequence). CDR3 nucleotides: TGTGCCAGTAGTATAGATCTCCCTAGCGGATACTACAATGAGCAGTTCTTC. Translating it yields CASSIDLPSGYYNEQFF. The whole variable domain, remainder taken from reference TRBV19 and TRBJ2-1, is DGGITQSPKYLFRKEGQNVTLSCEQNLNHDAMYWYRQDPGQGLRLIYYSQIVNDFQKGDIAEGYSVSREKKESFPLTVTSAQKNPTAFYLCASSIDLPSGYYNEQFFGPGTRLTVL.

The J gene is TRBJ2-7, the V gene TRBV29-1; 7 bases agree with TRBD1. V lost 2 bases and J lost 3; bases outside the gene matches: 4. Germline V CDR1 and CDR2: SQVTM, ANQGSEA. This CDR3 is 13 amino acids long. The CDR3 DNA is TGCAGCGTTGAAACCGGGACAGACTACGAGCAGTACTTC. This codes for CSVETGTDYEQYF.

The rearrangement uses TRBV11-2 and TRBJ2-1, with D possibly matching TRBD1 (5 bases). The germline gives CDR1 SGHAT, CDR2 FQNNGV. The CDR3 is 15 residues long. Between the trimmed V and J ends, which lost 6 bases and 3 bases, there was a span of 15 bases. CDR3 nucleotide sequence: TGTGCCAGCAGGAAACAGGCAGGGATCTACAATGAGCAGTTCTTC. Its translation is CASRKQAGIYNEQFF.

This clone showed up just a few times. CDR3 region: CASSMGQGDEKLFF. The CDR3 DNA follows: TGTGCCAGTAGTATGGGACAGGGAGACGAAAAACTGTTTTTT. The rearrangement uses TRBV19 and TRBJ1-4; TRBD1 matches 9 bases. J was trimmed by 8 bases and V by 3 bases; bases with no gene match: 4. CDR1 and CDR2 (germline): LNHDA, SQIVND (reference sequence). This CDR3 region has 14 residues.

The chain recombines TRBV5-5 with TRBJ1-1; 11 nucleotides match TRBD1. The V and J ends lost 5 bases and 3 bases, in that order; junction bases with no gene match: 6. Per the germline V gene, CDR1 is SGHKS and CDR2 is YYEKEE (reference sequence). The CDR3 has 15 residues. CDR3 amino acids: CASRRQGQGDTEAFF. As DNA, the CDR3 is TGTGCCAGCAGAAGGCAGGGACAGGGGGACACTGAAGCTTTCTTT.

The chain joins TRBV19 to TRBJ1-5, with 7 bases fitting TRBD1. V dropped 7 bases and J dropped 6; count of bases not matched to a gene: 12. CDR1 and CDR2 from the germline V gene are LNHDA and SQIVND (reference sequence). This CDR3 is 15 amino acids long. The CDR3 is CASNYQGDWGQPQHF. CDR3 coding DNA: TGTGCCAGTAACTATCAGGGGGATTGGGGTCAGCCCCAGCATTTT.

The J gene is TRBJ2-7, the V gene TRBV4-3; D may be TRBD1 (6 bases). V shed 2 bases and J shed 2 bases, with 19 bases lying between them. The CDR3 totals 17 residues. Germline V gene lookup returns CDR1 LGHNA and CDR2 YSLEER. The CDR3 spells CASSQLPTDSETYEQYF. CDR3 nucleotides: TGCGCCAGCAGCCAACTACCTACGGACAGTGAGACCTACGAGCAGTACTTC.

The chain couples TRBV16 to TRBJ1-6; the D is unclear. This CDR3 has 12 residues. V shed 2 bases and J shed 9 bases, with 5 bases lying between them. From germline, CDR1 is KGHSY and CDR2 FQNENV. The CDR3 DNA is TGTGCCAGCAGCCAACGGAGTTCACCCCTCCACTTT. Translating gives CASSQRSSPLHF.

This chain joins TRBV6-5 and TRBJ2-1; 8 nucleotides align to TRBD2. Germline V gene lookup returns CDR1 MNHEY and CDR2 SVGAGI. Trimming cost V 6 bases and J 10 bases; bases outside gene matches: 11. The CDR3 covers 14 residues. The CDR3 reads CASSRSAGGYEQFF. DNA for the CDR3: TGTGCCAGCAGCCGCAGCGCGGGGGGCTACGAGCAGTTCTTC.

In this sample, this clone turned up once. The gene calls are TRBV29-1 and TRBJ2-2; D remains ambiguous. The V and J ends lost 1 base and 4 bases respectively, with 10 bases between them. The CDR3 consists of 14 residues. The germline V gene has CDR1 SQVTM and CDR2 ANQGSEA. Here the CDR3 reads CSVEAVKGTGELFF. The CDR3 DNA sequence: TGCAGCGTTGAAGCTGTAAAGGGCACCGGGGAGCTGTTTTTT.

The DNA of the CDR3 is TGCGCCAGCAGCTTGGTCCTAGCGGGAGGGCCGGTTGAGCAGTTCTTC. As protein: CASSLVLAGGPVEQFF. V usage is TRBV5-1 and J usage is TRBJ2-1, with 12 bases that match TRBD2. V lost 0 bases and J lost 9; bases outside the gene matches: 7. The CDR3 extends over 16 amino acids. CDR1 and CDR2 (germline): SGHRS, YFSETQ.